Below are 32 T cell receptor beta chains sequenced from a single sample in a study of CD8 T cell repertoires and HIV-1 epitope variants. Sequenced by immunoSEQ multiplex PCR; TCRdb stores in-frame clones only, minus some. The sample gives several thousand clones, 63% of which show up once; 42% is in the top ten. Their specific antigens are unknown. The sample was cultured CD8+ T cells derived from PBMCs. These receptors all come from a male donor with HIV.

This clone was counted a few times. This sequence joins TRBV7-2 and TRBJ2-7, with 8 bases matching TRBD1. Germline lookup yields CDR1 SGHTA and CDR2 FQGNSA. This CDR3 contains 15 residues. V shed 4 bases, J shed 2 bases, and the junction held 7 bases outside the gene matches. CDR3 amino acids: CASSSRTGLTYEQYF. The CDR3 coding sequence is TGTGCCAGCAGCTCCAGGACAGGGTTAACCTACGAGCAGTACTTC. Together with reference TRBV7-2 and TRBJ2-7, the CDR3 gives the full variable domain: GAGVSQSPSNKVTEKGKDVELRCDPISGHTALYWYRQSLGQGLEFLIYFQGNSAPDKSGLPSDRFSAERTGGSVSTLTIQRTQQEDSAVYLCASSSRTGLTYEQYFGPGTRLTVT.

V gene TRBV28 combines with J gene TRBJ2-5, with 8 bases identical to TRBD2. Germline V CDR1 and CDR2: MDHEN, SYDVKM. This CDR3 spans 16 amino acids. J was trimmed by 4 bases and V by 1 base; bases with no gene match: 8. The CDR3 spells CASSLSDGGVGETQYF. The CDR3 nucleotides read TGTGCCAGCAGTTTATCCGACGGGGGGGTCGGAGAGACCCAGTACTTC.

This chain uses TRBV10-2 with TRBJ2-2; TRBD2 matches 11 bases. The V gene end was trimmed by 10 bases and the J gene end by 5 bases; junction bases not matched to a gene: 6. This CDR3 region has 14 residues. Germline V lookup: CDR1 WSHSY, CDR2 SAAADI. CDR3 in amino acids: CAISSGGYTGELFF. In DNA form, the CDR3 reads TGCGCCATTTCTAGCGGGGGGTATACCGGGGAGCTGTTTTTT.

The V and J genes are TRBV5-1 and TRBJ1-1; the D is unclear. Germline CDR1 and CDR2: SGHRS and YFSETQ. The V and J ends lost 4 bases and 7 bases respectively, with 14 bases between them. CDR3 length equals 13 residues. The CDR3 protein is CASSVDGYSEAFF. The CDR3 nucleotides read TGCGCCAGCAGCGTCGACGGGTACAGTGAAGCTTTCTTT.

This chain joins TRBV6-6 and TRBJ2-5; no reliable D call. The J call may be mistaken, given a closer DNA end match to TRBJ2-7. The CDR3 covers 14 residues. Germline CDR1 and CDR2: MNHNY and SVGAGI (reference sequence). The CDR3 bases are TGTGCCAGCAGTTATTCCGGGCCCACCTACGAGCAGTACTTC. Amino acid sequence: CASSYSGPTYEQYF.

J is TRBJ2-3 and V is TRBV6-4; D might be TRBD2 (5 bases). This CDR3 is 15 amino acids long. Germline assignment: CDR1 MRHNA and CDR2 SNTAGT. Trimming pared 4 bases from V and 3 bases from J, leaving 14 bases between. This CDR3 is CASSGERAGTDTQYF. The CDR3 DNA reads as TGTGCCAGCAGTGGGGAGAGGGCCGGGACAGATACGCAGTATTTT.

The chain combines TRBV5-4 with TRBJ2-7; possibly TRBD1 or TRBD2 for D (5 bases each). CDR3 length: 13 amino acids. Germline V gene lookup returns CDR1 SGHNT and CDR2 YYREEE (reference sequence). The V end lost 2 bases, the J end lost 7 bases, and 13 bases lay between the germline ends. CDR3 coding DNA: TGTGCCAGCAGCTTTGGGGGTTTCGGGGAGCAGTACTTC. Its protein is CASSFGGFGEQYF.

The V call is TRBV5-1, the J call TRBJ1-4; D perhaps matches TRBD1 (5 bases). The V and J ends lost 0 bases and 0 bases respectively, with 9 bases between them. Germline CDR1 and CDR2: SGHRS and YFSETQ. This CDR3 is 16 amino acids long. The CDR3 sequence is CASSLDGGATNEKLFF. Written as DNA, the CDR3 is TGCGCCAGCAGCTTGGACGGGGGGGCAACTAATGAAAAACTGTTTTTT.

This rearrangement joins TRBV10-3 to TRBJ2-6; D might be TRBD1 or TRBD2, each matching 5 bases. The CDR3 covers 15 residues. V lost 11 bases and J 4 bases, leaving 18 bases between the germline ends. The V gene's germline CDR1 is ENHRY and CDR2 SYGVKD. The CDR3 loop reads CASQVGVSGANVLTF. The CDR3 DNA reads as TGTGCCTCCCAGGTGGGGGTTTCGGGGGCCAACGTCCTGACTTTC.

V and J are TRBV5-3 and TRBJ2-1, with 9 bases lining up with TRBD2. TRBV5-3 is an ORF for which the function is uncertain. J was trimmed by 4 bases and V by 2 bases; bases with no gene match: 7. CDR3 length: 16 residues. The CDR3 is CARSFGASGVYNEQFF. In DNA form, the CDR3 reads TGTGCCAGAAGCTTTGGCGCTAGCGGGGTTTACAATGAGCAGTTCTTC.

The chain links TRBV23-1 to TRBJ2-5; 7 positions agree with TRBD1. TRBV23-1 is noted as an ORF with a role that remains uncertain. J was trimmed by 5 bases and V by 6 bases; bases with no gene match: 12. The CDR3 totals 15 residues. This CDR3 is CASSQKDRVGETQYF. DNA for the CDR3: TGCGCCAGCAGCCAAAAAGACAGGGTGGGTGAGACCCAGTACTTC.

V and J are TRBV5-6 and TRBJ2-4; the D gene is possibly TRBD1 (5 bases). The CDR3 sequence is 15 residues long. Germline values: CDR1 SGHDT, CDR2 YYEEEE. V was pared by 4 bases and J by 0 bases, with 11 bases between. As DNA, the CDR3 is TGTGCCAGCAGCGCGACAGAAATAGCCAAAAACATTCAGTACTTC. It codes for CASSATEIAKNIQYF.

The chain is built from TRBV7-7 and TRBJ2-6, with D tentatively TRBD2 (6 bases). Germline CDR1 SSHAT, CDR2 FNYEAQ (reference sequence). The CDR3 runs 14 residues. The CDR3 loop reads CASGGESGANVLTF. The CDR3 DNA sequence: TGTGCTAGCGGCGGGGAGTCTGGGGCCAACGTCCTGACTTTC.

The rearrangement joins TRBV13 to TRBJ2-3; D may be TRBD1 or TRBD2 (5 bases each). The V end lost 11 bases, the J end lost 1 base, and 16 bases lay between the germline ends. The CDR3 is made up of 14 amino acids. Per germline, CDR1 PRHDT and CDR2 FYEKMQ (reference sequence). As DNA, the CDR3 is TGTGCCGGCGGAGAGGGGTTGGGCACAGATACGCAGTATTTT. Its translation is CAGGEGLGTDTQYF.

This rearrangement joins TRBV10-3 to TRBJ2-7, with 8 bases identical to TRBD1. J lost 0 bases, V lost 10 bases, and 2 bases had no gene match. The CDR3 runs 12 residues. Looked up from germline, CDR1 is ENHRY and CDR2 is SYGVKD. DNA for the CDR3: TGTGCCACCGGGACAGGCTCCTACGAGCAGTACTTC. Translation: CATGTGSYEQYF.

This chain uses TRBV9 with TRBJ2-7, with D possibly being TRBD1 (7 bases). Germline assignment: CDR1 SGDLS and CDR2 YYNGEE. V dropped 2 bases and J dropped 5 bases, with 14 bases sitting between them. The CDR3 extends over 14 amino acids. Written as DNA, the CDR3 is TGTGCCAGCAGCGTGTCAGGGGGGATGGACGAGCAGTACTTC. This sequence encodes CASSVSGGMDEQYF.

With regard to this clone: This sample also contains other DNA sequences that code for the same CDR3. The chain joins TRBV28 to TRBJ1-2; no definite D call. The CDR3 loop spans 11 amino acids. Between the trimmed V and J ends, which lost 5 bases and 8 bases, there was a span of 9 bases. Per the germline V gene, CDR1 is MDHEN and CDR2 is SYDVKM. The CDR3 here is CASSLPGGYTF. CDR3 DNA sequence: TGTGCCAGCAGTCTGCCGGGAGGCTACACCTTC.

V usage is TRBV6-1 and J usage is TRBJ2-1, with 14 bases fitting TRBD2. J lost 10 bases, V lost 4 bases, and 9 bases had no gene match. The CDR3 is 16 residues long. Germline V gives CDR1 MNHNS, CDR2 SASEGT. The CDR3 DNA sequence: TGTGCCAGCAGTGCGAGACTAGCGGGAGGGCCGAAAGAGCAGTTCTTC. Translated, it gives CASSARLAGGPKEQFF.

Judged by abundance, this clone is medium-sized. The chain couples TRBV1 to TRBJ2-7; the tabulated D call, TRBD2, remains unverified against the DNA. TRBV1 is marked as a pseudogene. This CDR3 has 13 amino acids. CDR3 residues: CTSSHSLRYEQYF. CDR3 bases: TGCACCAGCAGCCATTCTCTGCGGTACGAGCAGTACTTC.

This chain uses TRBV27 with TRBJ2-5; D unclear. Germline V lookup: CDR1 MNHEY, CDR2 SMNVEV (reference sequence). V lost 5 bases and J lost 7, with 14 bases in between. This CDR3 is 13 amino acids long. The CDR3 sequence: CASSPNSLATQYF. CDR3 nucleotides: TGTGCCAGCAGTCCTAACTCCCTGGCGACCCAGTACTTC.

The sample holds a few counts of this clone. This chain joins TRBV27 and TRBJ2-1; the match to TRBD2 covers 12 bases. Germline V gives CDR1 MNHEY, CDR2 SMNVEV (reference sequence). This CDR3 contains 16 residues. V dropped 5 bases and J dropped 7; count of bases not matched to a gene: 9. This CDR3 reads CASSMHSSGGANEQFF. The CDR3 coding sequence is TGTGCCAGCAGTATGCACTCTAGCGGGGGGGCGAATGAGCAGTTCTTC.

This clone has just a few counts. This sequence joins TRBV19 and TRBJ1-2, with a possible D match to TRBD1 (5 bases). The V end was cut by 6 bases, the J end by 6 bases, with 17 bases between. Germline-derived CDR1 and CDR2 are LNHDA and SQIVND (reference sequence). This CDR3 has 14 residues. The CDR3 nucleotides are TGTGCCAGTAGCAAATTATCAGGGAGAGATGGCTACACCTTC. It codes for CASSKLSGRDGYTF. Full variable domain (rest looked up from reference TRBV19 and TRBJ1-2): DGGITQSPKYLFRKEGQNVTLSCEQNLNHDAMYWYRQDPGQGLRLIYYSQIVNDFQKGDIAEGYSVSREKKESFPLTVTSAQKNPTAFYLCASSKLSGRDGYTFGSGTRLTVV.

In this sample, this clone turned up a few times. The chain combines TRBV15 with TRBJ2-7; 9 nucleotides agree with TRBD2. With 1 base clipped from V and 0 bases from J, the junction kept 7 bases outside the gene matches. Germline V CDR1 and CDR2: LNHNV, YYDKDF (reference sequence). This CDR3 region has 17 residues. CDR3 DNA: TGTGCCACCAGCAGAGCAACCTTAGCGGGGGACTCCTACGAGCAGTACTTC. This gives the protein CATSRATLAGDSYEQYF.

The rearrangement uses TRBV13 and TRBJ1-2; the D is unclear. Germline CDR1 and CDR2: PRHDT and FYEKMQ (reference sequence). V was clipped by 0 bases and J by 6 bases, with 20 bases between them. The CDR3 sequence is 17 residues long. CDR3 bases: TGTGCCAGCAGCTTAGGAGGTGCGGTGGATGGCGTGGATGGCTACACCTTC. Translating it yields CASSLGGAVDGVDGYTF.

This clone came up a few times. The gene calls are TRBV29-1 and TRBJ1-1; D is perhaps TRBD1 (5 bases). Germline V gene sequence: CDR1 SQVTM, CDR2 ANQGSEA. The CDR3 totals 13 residues. Trimming took 6 bases from V and 4 from J, leaving 15 bases between them. CDR3 nucleotide sequence: TGCAGCGTCTGGGGGTTCGGTTTCACTGAAGCTTTCTTT. As protein: CSVWGFGFTEAFF.

The chain uses TRBV28 and TRBJ1-1; D not certain. The CDR3 extends over 12 amino acids. Looked up from germline, CDR1 is MDHEN and CDR2 is SYDVKM. The germline V and J ends were trimmed by 3 bases and 6 bases, with 8 bases remaining between them. The CDR3 DNA reads as TGTGCCAGCAGTTTTTCTAGGCCTGAAGCTTTCTTT. Its translation is CASSFSRPEAFF.

CDR3 sequence: CASSPFASGTYNEQFF. Here the CDR3 DNA reads TGTGCCAGCAGCCCTTTTGCTAGCGGTACCTACAATGAGCAGTTCTTC. The chain is built from TRBV7-8 and TRBJ2-1, with TRBD2 identical over 7 bases. Germline CDR1 reads SGHVS; CDR2 reads FQNEAQ. The CDR3 consists of 16 residues. Losses at the gene ends were 5 bases for V and 2 bases for J; bases not matched to a gene: 9.

The chain is built from TRBV4-2 and TRBJ1-1; tentatively, D is TRBD1 (6 bases). V lost 0 bases, J lost 6 bases, and 17 bases lay in between. This CDR3 has 16 residues. In germline, CDR1 is LGHNA, CDR2 YNFKEQ. The CDR3 is CASSQDRGQFGAEAFF. In nucleotides, the CDR3 is TGTGCCAGCAGCCAAGATCGGGGGCAGTTCGGCGCTGAAGCTTTCTTT.

V is TRBV19 and J is TRBJ1-5; no clear D gene. The CDR3 runs 15 residues. Deletions cut 5 bases from V and 3 bases from J, with 14 bases between. CDR1 LNHDA and CDR2 SQIVND come from the germline V gene (reference sequence). This CDR3 reads CASSLDLLSNQPQHF. The CDR3 coding sequence is TGTGCCAGTAGTCTCGACCTACTCTCCAATCAGCCCCAGCATTTT.

The rearrangement uses TRBV7-9 and TRBJ1-2; TRBD1 is a possible D gene (5 bases). The CDR3 runs 12 residues. Germline lookup yields CDR1 SEHNR and CDR2 FQNEAQ (reference sequence). V lost 5 bases, J lost 6 bases, and 10 bases lay in between. The CDR3 here is CASSPMGDGYTF. The CDR3 DNA follows: TGTGCCAGCAGCCCTATGGGGGATGGCTACACCTTC. Supplemented by reference TRBV7-9 and TRBJ1-2, the full variable domain reads DTGVSQNPRHKITKRGQNVTFRCDPISEHNRLYWYRQTLGQGPEFLTYFQNEAQLEKSRLLSDRFSAERPKGSFSTLEIQRTEQGDSAMYLCASSPMGDGYTFGSGTRLTVV.

The chain is built from TRBV19 and TRBJ2-1; D possibly corresponds to TRBD1 (5 bases). V lost 3 bases, J lost 8 bases, and 8 bases lay in between. CDR3 size: 12 residues. Germline V gene sequence: CDR1 LNHDA, CDR2 SQIVND (reference sequence). As DNA, the CDR3 is TGTGCCAGTAGTATCCCAGGGCATGAGCAGTTCTTC. Translated, it gives CASSIPGHEQFF.

The chain uses TRBV13 and TRBJ2-1, with 7 bases fitting TRBD1. The CDR3 is 16 residues long. The V segment lost 6 bases and the J segment 1 base; nucleotides outside the gene matches: 9. In germline, CDR1 is PRHDT, CDR2 FYEKMQ (reference sequence). The CDR3 is CASSLSQGISYNEQFF. CDR3 nucleotides: TGTGCCAGCAGTTTATCACAGGGGATATCCTACAATGAGCAGTTCTTC.